One and the same sample provided the 25 T cell receptor beta chains below, sequenced in a study of CD8 T cells in Susac syndrome. Random hexamers primed reverse transcription of about 0.45 to 1 ug RNA. TCRdb re-derived calls from the immunoSEQ multiplex PCR reads in MiXCR, one entry per CDR3 protein. This table holds approximately 160,000 distinct CDR3 sequences, 94% found once. Specimen: CD4+ T cells from PBMCs. The receptors come from a human donor with multiple sclerosis.

The chain combines TRBV6-4 with TRBJ2-5, with D uncertain. Deletions cut 6 bases from V and 7 bases from J, with 21 bases between. Germline values: CDR1 MRHNA, CDR2 SNTAGT. CDR3 size: 15 residues. This CDR3 reads CASRDTPGRRGTQYF. CDR3 nucleotides: TGTGCCAGCAGGGATACACCGGGCCGTCGAGGGACCCAGTACTTC.

V gene TRBV5-1 combines with J gene TRBJ2-5, with a tentative D call TRBD2 (7 bases). V lost 5 bases and J lost 6, with 20 bases in between. In germline, CDR1 is SGHRS, CDR2 YFSETQ. CDR3 length equals 15 residues. The CDR3 sequence: CASSGGASSLQTQYF. DNA of the CDR3: TGCGCCAGCAGTGGGGGGGCCTCATCCTTGCAGACCCAGTACTTC.

This clonotype was counted a few times. The chain couples TRBV29-1 to TRBJ2-7, with D possibly TRBD2 on 6 matching bases. Germline V gene sequence: CDR1 SQVTM, CDR2 ANQGSEA. The CDR3 sequence is 12 residues long. Trimming pared 4 bases from V and 3 bases from J, leaving 10 bases between. CDR3 in DNA: TGCAGCGTTGCCCTCGGGAGCTACGAGCAGTACTTC. It specifies CSVALGSYEQYF.

The V and J genes are TRBV28 and TRBJ1-2; D perhaps matches TRBD1 (6 bases). Looked up from germline, CDR1 is MDHEN and CDR2 is SYDVKM. CDR3 length equals 15 residues. The V and J ends lost 5 bases and 4 bases respectively, with 17 bases between them. CDR3 bases: TGTGCCAGCAGTGGCGCACAGGGAATCGGCTATGGCTACACCTTC. It codes for CASSGAQGIGYGYTF.

This clonotype was recorded only once. The chain combines TRBV28 with TRBJ2-4, with D hard to call. With 8 bases removed from V and 0 bases from J, the gap between germline ends came to 14 bases. CDR1 MDHEN and CDR2 SYDVKM come from the germline V gene. CDR3 length: 15 amino acids. CDR3 amino acids: CASGETVLAKNIQYF. CDR3 DNA: TGTGCCAGCGGAGAGACGGTGCTAGCCAAAAACATTCAGTACTTC.

The chain links TRBV2 to TRBJ2-7, with D possibly matching TRBD1 (5 bases). Germline CDR1 reads SNHLY; CDR2 reads FYNNEI. V was pared by 8 bases and J by 0 bases, with 5 bases between. The length of the CDR3 is 11 residues. DNA of the CDR3: TGTGCCAGCGACAGCTCCTACGAGCAGTACTTC. Residues: CASDSSYEQYF.

The gene calls are TRBV7-7 and TRBJ2-5, with D possibly being TRBD1 (5 bases). Germline CDR1 and CDR2: SSHAT and FNYEAQ (reference sequence). The CDR3 spans 13 residues. V gave up 3 bases and J gave up 7 bases, with 12 bases separating them. CDR3: CASSFDRSGTQYF. DNA of the CDR3: TGTGCCAGCAGCTTTGACAGATCGGGGACCCAGTACTTC.

The gene calls are TRBV27 and TRBJ2-7; weak D call: TRBD2 (6 bases). Trimming stripped 4 bases from V and 5 bases from J, with 12 bases between. The germline V gene has CDR1 MNHEY and CDR2 SMNVEV (reference sequence). The CDR3 runs to 13 residues. CDR3 residues: CASSSRGIDEQYF. CDR3 nucleotides: TGTGCCAGCAGTTCCCGGGGGATAGACGAGCAGTACTTC.

The V gene is TRBV25-1, the J gene TRBJ2-4; a weak D match, TRBD1 (6 bases). This CDR3 spans 17 amino acids. Trimming shortened V by 0 bases and J by 0 bases, and 12 bases separated the two germline ends. The V gene's germline CDR1 is MGHDK and CDR2 SYGVNS. For the CDR3, the DNA is TGTGCCAGCAGTGAATATTCAGGGGCGGGAGCCAAAAACATTCAGTACTTC. It yields the protein CASSEYSGAGAKNIQYF.

The chain joins TRBV20-1 to TRBJ1-2, with TRBD1 matching 8 bases. The J segment lost 6 bases and the V segment lost 4 bases, leaving 7 bases of the junction unmatched. Germline CDR1 reads DFQATT; CDR2 reads SNEGSKA (reference sequence). The CDR3 is 13 amino acids. CDR3 DNA: TGCAGTGCTACCCTACCGACAGGGGATGGCTACACCTTC. This translates into CSATLPTGDGYTF.

This clonotype was observed once. V and J are TRBV10-1 and TRBJ2-1; 8 nucleotides line up with TRBD2. Trimming removed 5 bases from V and 8 bases from J; junction bases left unmatched: 5. Germline CDR1 is WNHNN and CDR2 is SYGVQD (reference sequence). This CDR3 comprises 13 residues. The CDR3 here is CASSLSGGDEQFF. The CDR3 nucleotides are TGCGCCAGCAGTTTATCGGGGGGGGATGAGCAGTTCTTC.

The V and J genes are TRBV18 and TRBJ2-5; D is unclear. V was clipped by 6 bases and J by 5 bases, with 13 bases between them. The CDR3 extends over 13 amino acids. Looked up from germline, CDR1 is KGHSH and CDR2 is LQKENI. The DNA for the CDR3 is TGTGCCAGCTCGCAACAGAATGGGGAGACCCAGTACTTC. Its protein product is CASSQQNGETQYF.

The rearrangement joins TRBV20-1 to TRBJ1-5, with D tentatively TRBD1 (6 bases). The CDR3 loop spans 14 amino acids. CDR1 and CDR2 (germline): DFQATT, SNEGSKA (reference sequence). V lost 1 base and J lost 7, with 14 bases in between. CDR3 sequence: CSARAHRVRQPQHF. The CDR3 DNA reads as TGCAGTGCTAGAGCCCACAGGGTCCGACAGCCCCAGCATTTT.

This clonotype was picked up one time. This chain's CDR3 is CASRGEGSPLHF. As DNA, the CDR3 is TGTGCCAGCAGGGGAGAGGGTTCACCCCTCCACTTT. The rearrangement joins TRBV2 to TRBJ1-6; no firm D call. The length of the CDR3 is 12 residues. V was trimmed by 6 bases and J by 9 bases, leaving 9 bases between them. The germline V gene encodes CDR1 SNHLY and CDR2 FYNNEI.

This sequence joins TRBV29-1 and TRBJ1-1; perhaps TRBD1 as D (6 bases). The CDR3 contains 12 residues. CDR1 SQVTM and CDR2 ANQGSEA come from the germline V gene. V was trimmed by 3 bases and J by 1 base, leaving 6 bases between them. The DNA for the CDR3 is TGCAGCGTTGACAGGGGGAACACTGAAGCTTTCTTT. Encoded protein: CSVDRGNTEAFF.

V gene TRBV15 combines with J gene TRBJ2-3; D gene ambiguous. Per germline, CDR1 LNHNV and CDR2 YYDKDF (reference sequence). V lost 3 bases and J lost 0, with 16 bases in between. CDR3 length: 17 amino acids. CDR3 in amino acids: CATSRVGWTASTDTQYF. Here the CDR3 DNA reads TGTGCCACCAGCAGGGTCGGATGGACGGCAAGCACAGATACGCAGTATTTT.

The rearrangement joins TRBV20-1 to TRBJ1-2, with a tentative D call TRBD1 (6 bases). The CDR3 has 14 amino acids. Trimming left V 3 bases short and J 3 bases short, with 14 bases between. Germline loops: CDR1 DFQATT, CDR2 SNEGSKA (reference sequence). CDR3 in amino acids: CSARTGQLYYGYTF. CDR3 nucleotides: TGCAGTGCTAGGACAGGTCAACTGTACTATGGCTACACCTTC.

This chain uses TRBV5-1 with TRBJ1-1; 8 nucleotides agree with TRBD1. With V trimmed by 0 bases and J by 5 bases, 9 bases remained unmatched. The CDR3 totals 16 residues. Germline CDR1 SGHRS, CDR2 YFSETQ. The CDR3 loop is CASSLGQGAVPTEAFF. In nucleotides, the CDR3 is TGCGCCAGCAGCTTGGGTCAGGGGGCTGTTCCAACTGAAGCTTTCTTT.

The rearrangement links TRBV11-2 to TRBJ2-3; D gene uncertain. With 0 bases removed from V and 3 bases from J, the gap between germline ends came to 7 bases. The CDR3 runs to 14 residues. Per germline, CDR1 SGHAT and CDR2 FQNNGV. The DNA of the CDR3 is TGTGCCAGCAGCTTAGAGCGTCTTACAGATACGCAGTATTTT. Encoded protein: CASSLERLTDTQYF.

The V and J genes are TRBV13 and TRBJ2-1; TRBD2 matches at 11 bases. The J segment lost 0 bases and the V segment lost 4 bases, leaving 5 bases of the junction unmatched. The CDR3 contains 17 residues. CDR1 and CDR2 from the germline V gene are PRHDT and FYEKMQ (reference sequence). CDR3 loop: CASSSLGLADSYNEQFF. The CDR3 coding sequence is TGTGCCAGCAGCTCATTGGGACTAGCGGACTCCTACAATGAGCAGTTCTTC.

This clonotype was found once. This chain joins TRBV19 and TRBJ1-1, with 8 positions matching TRBD1. This CDR3 comprises 19 residues. Unmatched junction bases numbered 21, after V lost 5 bases and J lost 4 bases. From germline, CDR1 is LNHDA and CDR2 SQIVND (reference sequence). For the CDR3, the DNA is TGTGCCAGTAGTTCCGCGGGGGGCGACAGGGGAAGGTGGAGCACTGAAGCTTTCTTT. Protein: CASSSAGGDRGRWSTEAFF.

V gene TRBV5-1 combines with J gene TRBJ2-5; 9 bases map to TRBD1. V shed 0 bases, J shed 1 base, and the junction held 10 bases outside the gene matches. This CDR3 is built from 18 residues. Germline V gene lookup returns CDR1 SGHRS and CDR2 YFSETQ. The CDR3 sequence is CASSLASTGGGFQETQYF. The CDR3 bases are TGCGCCAGCAGCTTGGCCTCGACAGGGGGTGGATTCCAAGAGACCCAGTACTTC.

Here the CDR3 DNA reads TGTGCCAGCAGCCGCCGAGAGAACGCCTACAATGAGCAGTTCTTC. Translation gives CASSRRENAYNEQFF. V gene TRBV5-4 combines with J gene TRBJ2-1; no clear D. The germline V gene has CDR1 SGHNT and CDR2 YYREEE (reference sequence). The CDR3 is 15 residues long. V was trimmed by 4 bases and J by 2 bases, leaving 13 bases between them. Full variable domain (missing parts from reference TRBV5-4 and TRBJ2-1): ETGVTQSPTHLIKTRGQQVTLRCSSQSGHNTVSWYQQALGQGPQFIFQYYREEENGRGNFPPRFSGLQFPNYSSELNVNALELDDSALYLCASSRRENAYNEQFFGPGTRLTVL.

The V call is TRBV30, the J call TRBJ1-5, with D unclear. The germline CDR1 and CDR2 sequences are GTSNPN and SVGIG (reference sequence). This CDR3 has 13 residues. V was pared by 6 bases and J by 0 bases, with 9 bases between. DNA of the CDR3: TGTGCCTGCTCGCCGGATAGCAATCAGCCCCAGCATTTT. The encoded protein is CACSPDSNQPQHF.

The chain carries TRBV20-1 and TRBJ1-1, with D unclear. Germline loops: CDR1 DFQATT, CDR2 SNEGSKA (reference sequence). The CDR3 covers 13 residues. Trimming pared 7 bases from V and 1 base from J, leaving 13 bases between. CDR3 bases: TGCAGTGGTCAGTCGGCGGCGAACACTGAAGCTTTCTTT. Its protein is CSGQSAANTEAFF.